This T cell receptor beta chain was recorded in a study of a mutant IDH1 vaccine in newly diagnosed glioma. Study background: Patients got their first vaccination 4-6 weeks after radiotherapy alone, or with temozolomide cycles. Treated patients, averaging approximately 40 years, were roughly 60% male and approximately 38% female. The therapy given earlier, which was standard therapy, consisted of radiotherapy, temozolomide, or both, and most of the patients received both.

This sample's time point: week 23, last vaccination. Every vaccination contained 300 ug of the mutant IDH1 20-mer peptide and was paired with topical imiquimod. The CDR3 has 15 residues. J gave up 0 bases and V 0 bases, and 0 bases lay outside the gene matches. The germline V gene has CDR1 LGHNA and CDR2 YNFKEQ. This table comes from immunoSEQ multiplex PCR, and its TCRdb copy is limited to in-frame clones, with some not included. Of tens of thousands of clones in the sample, about 80% are singletons; the top ten hold about 14%. Notes on the study in general: Pseudoprogression seemed unrelated to changes in top peripheral T cell clonotypes.

A remark on this clone: The antigen is undetermined.

The clonotype originates from a young man with glioma. The rearrangement uses TRBV4-2 and TRBJ2-7, with TRBD1 matching over 9 bases. The sequencing here drew on PBMCs, taken from a glioma patient whose treatment included an IDH1 peptide vaccine. CDR3 in amino acids: CASSQEGQGSYEQYF. The CDR3 nucleotides read TGTGCCAGCAGCCAAGAGGGACAGGGCTCCTACGAGCAGTACTTC.